This T cell receptor (beta chain) came from a study of blood T cell repertoires in COVID-19. Study context: Researchers got acute and convalescent COVID-19 samples from the United States, Italy and Spain.

The CDR3 contains 16 residues. CDR1 and CDR2 from the germline V gene are SGHRS and YFSETQ. Losses at the gene ends were 4 bases for V and 4 bases for J; bases not matched to a gene: 9. Original processing methods: Reference gene primer amplification in the assay estimated nucleated cell counts. Sequenced by immunoSEQ multiplex PCR; TCRdb stores in-frame clones only, minus some. That table is the source of V, J and clone size, and D and trimming were worked out from the DNA. In the table there are about 28,000 clones, about nine tenths of which are singletons. The clonotype was recovered from a man in his fifties or sixties with active COVID-19. The source material was peripheral blood. V usage is TRBV5-1 and J usage is TRBJ2-3; 10 bases agree with TRBD1. The CDR3 DNA reads as TGCGCCAGCAGCCCGACGACAGGGGGCAGACCAGATACGCAGTATTTT. Its translation: CASSPTTGGRPDTQYF.